Below are 15 T cell receptor beta chains sequenced from a single sample in a study of T-cell memory formation after mild COVID-19. TCRdb called the 5' RACE reads again in MiXCR, with one record for every CDR3 protein. The sample includes about 110,000 distinct CDR3 sequences, about 18% seen only once; the top ten take less than 6%. What was sequenced was PBMCs or a T cell subset sorted from them (not recorded which). The source of these receptors is a man aged 18 to 30 who had mild COVID-19 (a few samples of this study predate the infection). Cell type and time point are not known.

This clonotype was picked up a small number of times. The V gene is TRBV5-1, the J gene TRBJ1-2; no reliable D call. V was clipped by 7 bases and J by 0 bases, with 7 bases between them. Germline V gene data show CDR1 as SGHRS and CDR2 as YFSETQ. The CDR3 is 12 residues long. CDR3 protein: CASSRSNYGYTF. The CDR3 region has the DNA TGCGCCAGCTCGCGTTCTAACTATGGCTACACCTTC.

A few counts support this clonotype. The rearrangement uses TRBV5-1 and TRBJ2-3, with TRBD2 matching over 12 bases. The CDR3 spans 17 residues. Germline V gives CDR1 SGHRS, CDR2 YFSETQ. V lost 0 bases, J lost 6 bases, and 8 bases stayed unmatched. The CDR3 DNA reads as TGCGCCAGCAGCTTGGCCGCTAGCGGGGGGGCCACCGATACGCAGTATTTT. It specifies CASSLAASGGATDTQYF.

The rearrangement uses TRBV9 and TRBJ1-2; the match to TRBD1 covers 7 bases. Germline V gene lookup returns CDR1 SGDLS and CDR2 YYNGEE. V dropped 6 bases and J dropped 3; count of bases not matched to a gene: 8. The CDR3 has 14 residues. CDR3 bases: TGTGCCAGCACCCCAGGGGGAGTTGACTATGGCTACACCTTC. The encoded protein is CASTPGGVDYGYTF.

The chain has TRBV18 and TRBJ2-3; TRBD2 might be the D (5 bases). The V and J ends lost 2 bases and 9 bases respectively, with 12 bases between them. CDR1 is KGHSH and CDR2 is LQKENI in the germline V gene. This CDR3 region has 13 residues. The CDR3: CASSPGELETQYF. Written as DNA, the CDR3 is TGTGCCAGCTCACCAGGGGAGCTAGAAACGCAGTATTTT.

The rearrangement links TRBV6-2 or TRBV6-3 to TRBJ2-1; D perhaps matches TRBD2 (6 bases). V was cut by 2 bases and J by 9 bases, with 11 bases left in between. Germline V CDR1 and CDR2: MNHEY, SVGEGT. The CDR3 consists of 13 residues. The CDR3 DNA is TGTGCCAGCAGTTACCGGGAGATAGGTGAGCAGTTCTTC. Its protein is CASSYREIGEQFF.

The gene calls are TRBV4-2 and TRBJ2-5; TRBD2 matches 7 bases. Germline trimming cut 1 base from V and 2 bases from J; bases unmatched to any gene: 7. The germline V gene encodes CDR1 LGHNA and CDR2 YNFKEQ. The CDR3 is made up of 16 amino acids. Here the CDR3 reads CASSQGRRGMQETQYF. Written as DNA, the CDR3 is TGTGCCAGCAGCCAAGGTCGGCGGGGGATGCAAGAGACCCAGTACTTC.

V is TRBV23-1 and J is TRBJ2-2; weak D call: TRBD1 (6 bases). TRBV23-1 is sorted into the ORF group, with uncertain function. With 0 bases removed from V and 0 bases from J, the gap between germline ends came to 8 bases. The CDR3 is made up of 16 amino acids. The CDR3 region is CASSQSAGANTGELFF. In DNA form, the CDR3 reads TGCGCCAGCAGTCAATCGGCAGGGGCGAACACCGGGGAGCTGTTTTTT.

The genes are TRBV12-3 or TRBV12-4 and TRBJ1-6; maybe TRBD1 (5 bases). Trimming cost V 3 bases and J 8 bases, with 20 bases left between them. CDR3 length equals 17 residues. The CDR3 loop is CASSLGIRGRDDSPLHF. The CDR3 DNA reads TGTGCCAGCAGTTTGGGAATAAGGGGCCGTGATGATTCACCCCTCCACTTT.

The chain couples TRBV6-5 to TRBJ2-4, with 8 bases lining up with TRBD1. The trim removed 2 bases at V and 1 base at J, leaving 10 bases unmatched. The CDR3 sequence is 18 residues long. Germline assignment: CDR1 MNHEY and CDR2 SVGAGI. This CDR3 is CASSYGHGQGRAKNIQYF. In DNA, the CDR3 is TGTGCCAGCAGTTACGGACACGGACAGGGAAGGGCCAAAAACATTCAGTACTTC.

The V gene is TRBV12-3 or TRBV12-4, the J gene TRBJ2-7; D is ambiguous. The CDR3 length is 14 residues. Trimming took 4 bases from V and 0 from J, leaving 10 bases between them. The DNA of the CDR3 is TGTGCCAGCAGTTCGGGTCGGAGCTCCTACGAGCAGTACTTC. Residues: CASSSGRSSYEQYF.

This clonotype appeared a few times. The V and J genes are TRBV18 and TRBJ1-1; 10 positions agree with TRBD1. The CDR3 covers 18 residues. The trim removed 1 base at V and 3 bases at J, leaving 11 bases unmatched. The germline V gene has CDR1 KGHSH and CDR2 LQKENI. In DNA, the CDR3 is TGTGCCAGCTCACCACGACAGGGGGCGCAAAGGGGGGACACTGAAGCTTTCTTT. This translates into CASSPRQGAQRGDTEAFF.

J is TRBJ2-5 and V is TRBV5-1, with 7 bases lining up with TRBD1. Germline-derived CDR1 and CDR2 are SGHRS and YFSETQ. The V gene end was trimmed by 1 base and the J gene end by 1 base; junction bases not matched to a gene: 4. The CDR3 sequence is 15 residues long. Written as DNA, the CDR3 is TGCGCCAGCAGCTTGTGGGACAGTCCCCAAGAGACCCAGTACTTC. Amino acid sequence: CASSLWDSPQETQYF. Together with reference TRBV5-1 and TRBJ2-5, the CDR3 gives the full variable domain: KAGVTQTPRYLIKTRGQQVTLSCSPISGHRSVSWYQQTPGQGLQFLFEYFSETQRNKGNFPGRFSGRQFSNSRSEMNVSTLELGDSALYLCASSLWDSPQETQYFGPGTRLLVL.

The chain combines TRBV9 with TRBJ2-3, with D maybe TRBD2 (6 bases). The CDR3 is 17 amino acids. Trimming pared 3 bases from V and 2 bases from J, leaving 19 bases between. Germline V CDR1 and CDR2: SGDLS, YYNGEE. CDR3 amino acids: CASSALKTRGITDTQYF. CDR3 DNA sequence: TGTGCCAGCAGCGCGCTTAAGACTAGGGGAATCACAGATACGCAGTATTTT.

This clonotype was seen repeatedly, ten times or more. The V call is TRBV20-1, the J call TRBJ2-3; perhaps TRBD2 as D (5 bases). The CDR3 covers 13 residues. Germline V gene sequence: CDR1 DFQATT, CDR2 SNEGSKA (reference sequence). V lost 6 bases to trimming and J lost 3 bases, with 13 bases between them. The CDR3 nucleotides are TGCAGTGCCACGCCGCCGGGGACAGATACGCAGTATTTT. Translated, it gives CSATPPGTDTQYF.

The chain has TRBV5-6 and TRBJ2-3; 7 nucleotides align to TRBD1. Trimming at V came to 6 bases and at J to 6 bases, leaving 7 bases not matched to a gene. The CDR3 loop spans 13 amino acids. Germline CDR1 SGHDT, CDR2 YYEEEE. CDR3 in amino acids: CASNTQGRDTQYF. The CDR3 nucleotides read TGTGCCAGCAACACACAGGGGCGGGATACGCAGTATTTT.